A selection of T cell receptor beta chains follows, all from one sample in a study of T-cell reconstitution after alpha-beta-depleted transplantation in children. MiXCR was run by TCRdb on the PCR reads, yielding one entry per CDR3 protein. The sample has roughly 200,000 distinct CDR3 sequences, about 9.5% seen once. Sample: PBMCs from the stem cell graft donor, taken from the stem cell graft. All receptors derive from a human donor who donated a stem cell graft to a child with acute lymphoblastic leukemia. Each CDR3 is given with its conserved first and last residue. D genes are given only for firm matches. Not all rows give a size; the values are once, few, many and, for expanded clones, a class.

clone size: many; CDR3 length: 14; V gene: TRBV15; J gene: TRBJ1-2; D gene: NA; CDR3 DNA: TGTGCCACCAGCAGAGCGAGGGATGCCTATGGCTACACCTTC; CDR3 protein: CATSRARDAYGYTF
clone size: many; CDR3 length: 16; V gene: TRBV6-4; J gene: TRBJ2-5; D gene: NA; CDR3 DNA: TGTGCCAGCAGTGACTTCCCCGGACAGTCCCAAGAGACCCAGTACTTC; CDR3 protein: CASSDFPGQSQETQYF
clone size: NA; CDR3 length: 16; V gene: TRBV29-1; J gene: TRBJ2-5; D gene: TRBD2; CDR3 DNA: TGCAGCGCCTCCCCCCAGCGGGGGGCTCGGATGGAGACCCAGTACTTC; CDR3 protein: CSASPQRGARMETQYF
clone size: many; CDR3 length: 16; V gene: TRBV18; J gene: TRBJ2-2; D gene: TRBD1; CDR3 DNA: TGTGCCAGCTCACCACTGGGACAGTCCCACACCGGGGAGCTGTTTTTT; CDR3 protein: CASSPLGQSHTGELFF
clone size: many; CDR3 length: 15; V gene: TRBV27; J gene: TRBJ1-2; D gene: TRBD1; CDR3 DNA: TGTGCCAGCAGTTTATGGGCAGGGGGAAACTATGGCTACACCTTC; CDR3 protein: CASSLWAGGNYGYTF
clone size: NA; CDR3 length: 14; V gene: TRBV12-3/TRBV12-4; J gene: TRBJ2-1; D gene: NA; CDR3 DNA: TGTGCCAGCAGCCCCCCCGCAGGGGTGAATGAGCAGTTCTTC; CDR3 protein: CASSPPAGVNEQFF
clone size: many; CDR3 length: 15; V gene: TRBV5-1; J gene: TRBJ2-6; D gene: NA; CDR3 DNA: TGCGCCAGCAGCTTGGCGCCAGCCGGGGCCAACGTCCTGACTTTC; CDR3 protein: CASSLAPAGANVLTF
clone size: NA; CDR3 length: 17; V gene: TRBV7-9; J gene: TRBJ1-1; D gene: TRBD1; CDR3 DNA: TGTGCCAGCAGCCTCCGGACAGGTGGGTGGTCGGACACTGAAGCTTTCTTT; CDR3 protein: CASSLRTGGWSDTEAFF
clone size: many; CDR3 length: 16; V gene: TRBV4-3; J gene: TRBJ2-2; D gene: NA; CDR3 DNA: TGCGCCAGCAGCCAAGGATATGGGGGGGCCGCCGGGGAGCTGTTTTTT; CDR3 protein: CASSQGYGGAAGELFF
clone size: many; CDR3 length: 14; V gene: TRBV18; J gene: TRBJ1-5; D gene: NA; CDR3 DNA: TGCGCCAGCAGCCCCGAGGGGGGCAATCAGCCCCAGCATTTT; CDR3 protein: CASSPEGGNQPQHF
clone size: NA; CDR3 length: 15; V gene: TRBV7-2; J gene: TRBJ1-4; D gene: NA; CDR3 DNA: TGTGCCAGCAGCTGGCGGACAGATCCTAATGAAAAACTGTTTTTT; CDR3 protein: CASSWRTDPNEKLFF
clone size: many; CDR3 length: 13; V gene: TRBV27; J gene: TRBJ2-7; D gene: NA; CDR3 DNA: TGTGCCAGCAGCCTAGCCCCCTCCTACGAGCAGTACTTC; CDR3 protein: CASSLAPSYEQYF
clone size: many; CDR3 length: 16; V gene: TRBV18; J gene: TRBJ1-4; D gene: NA; CDR3 DNA: TGTGCCAGCTCACCCCTGACCCAGCCCGATGCTGAAAACCTGTTTTTT; CDR3 protein: CASSPLTQPDAENLFF
clone size: few; CDR3 length: 15; V gene: TRBV7-2; J gene: TRBJ2-2; D gene: NA; CDR3 DNA: TGTGCCAGCAGCTTAGCGTCAGGGGTCACCGGGGAGCTGTTTTTT; CDR3 protein: CASSLASGVTGELFF
clone size: many; CDR3 length: 14; V gene: TRBV27; J gene: TRBJ1-5; D gene: NA; CDR3 DNA: TGTGCCAGCCGGGAGGGCAGGGGTGATCAGCCCCAGCATTTT; CDR3 protein: CASREGRGDQPQHF
clone size: many; CDR3 length: 14; V gene: TRBV5-1; J gene: TRBJ2-2; D gene: TRBD1; CDR3 DNA: TGCGCCAGCCATGACAGGGTCAACACCGGGGAGCTGTTTTTT; CDR3 protein: CASHDRVNTGELFF
clone size: NA; CDR3 length: 15; V gene: TRBV2; J gene: TRBJ2-1; D gene: NA; CDR3 DNA: TGTGCCAGCAGTCAAACTGTAGACTATAACAATGAGCAGTTCTTC; CDR3 protein: CASSQTVDYNNEQFF
clone size: NA; CDR3 length: 14; V gene: TRBV11-3; J gene: TRBJ2-1; D gene: NA; CDR3 DNA: TGTGCCAGCACCCAGGGGACTAACTACAATGAGCAGTTCTTC; CDR3 protein: CASTQGTNYNEQFF
clone size: many; CDR3 length: 13; V gene: TRBV6-5; J gene: TRBJ1-5; D gene: NA; CDR3 DNA: TGTGCCAGCAGAACAGGCGGCAATCAGCCCCAGCATTTT; CDR3 protein: CASRTGGNQPQHF
clone size: many; CDR3 length: 16; V gene: TRBV5-1; J gene: TRBJ2-3; D gene: TRBD2; CDR3 DNA: TGCGCCAGCAGCGAGGGACTAGCTGTACTCACAGATACGCAGTATTTT; CDR3 protein: CASSEGLAVLTDTQYF
clone size: once; CDR3 length: 15; V gene: TRBV11-2; J gene: TRBJ1-4; D gene: TRBD1; CDR3 DNA: TGTGCCAGCAGCTTTCAGGACAGGGGAGGAGAAAAACTGTTTTTT; CDR3 protein: CASSFQDRGGEKLFF
clone size: NA; CDR3 length: 13; V gene: TRBV29-1; J gene: TRBJ2-5; D gene: NA; CDR3 DNA: TGCAGCGTTGATGTCAGGGGAGGAGAGACCCAGTACTTC; CDR3 protein: CSVDVRGGETQYF
clone size: few; CDR3 length: 16; V gene: TRBV27; J gene: TRBJ2-7; D gene: NA; CDR3 DNA: TGTGCCAGCGGCCGAAAAGGAGGGGGAAGCTCCTACGAGCAGTACTTC; CDR3 protein: CASGRKGGGSSYEQYF
clone size: many; CDR3 length: 13; V gene: TRBV20-1; J gene: TRBJ1-4; D gene: NA; CDR3 DNA: TGCAGTGCTCTGACGGCGGGGGATGAAAAACTGTTTTTT; CDR3 protein: CSALTAGDEKLFF
clone size: few; CDR3 length: 15; V gene: TRBV7-7; J gene: TRBJ2-1; D gene: NA; CDR3 DNA: TGTGCCAGCTCTAACCCGGAGGCTAGCTTTCATGAGCAGTTCTTC; CDR3 protein: CASSNPEASFHEQFF
clone size: few; CDR3 length: 13; V gene: TRBV28; J gene: TRBJ2-5; D gene: NA; CDR3 DNA: TGTGCCATCCAGGGGGGGGGCCCTAGGACCCAGTACTTC; CDR3 protein: CAIQGGGPRTQYF
clone size: many; CDR3 length: 15; V gene: TRBV3-1; J gene: TRBJ2-7; D gene: TRBD1; CDR3 DNA: TGTGCCAGCACGGCCGGGACAGGGGGCCTTGAGGAGCAGTACTTC; CDR3 protein: CASTAGTGGLEEQYF
clone size: many; CDR3 length: 16; V gene: TRBV7-9; J gene: TRBJ2-6; D gene: NA; CDR3 DNA: TGTGCCAGCAGCCCCCGGGAGCCCCCTGGGGCCAACGTCCTGACTTTC; CDR3 protein: CASSPREPPGANVLTF
clone size: few; CDR3 length: 14; V gene: TRBV30; J gene: TRBJ1-5; D gene: NA; CDR3 DNA: TGTGCCTGGAGTGTGACAGGTCGCAATCAGCCCCAGCATTTT; CDR3 protein: CAWSVTGRNQPQHF
clone size: many; CDR3 length: 14; V gene: TRBV7-2; J gene: TRBJ1-3; D gene: NA; CDR3 DNA: TGTGCCAGCAGCTTAGGGGCAGTCGGAAACACCATATATTTT; CDR3 protein: CASSLGAVGNTIYF
clone size: many; CDR3 length: 15; V gene: TRBV4-2; J gene: TRBJ1-2; D gene: TRBD1; CDR3 DNA: TGTGCCAGCAGCCGAAGGACAGGGGGGATCTATGGCTACACCTTC; CDR3 protein: CASSRRTGGIYGYTF
clone size: once; CDR3 length: 16; V gene: TRBV7-2; J gene: TRBJ2-2; D gene: NA; CDR3 DNA: TGTGCCAGCAGCTTAATCGGAGACGCGAACACCGGGGAGCTGTTTTTT; CDR3 protein: CASSLIGDANTGELFF
clone size: NA; CDR3 length: 14; V gene: TRBV5-1; J gene: TRBJ2-7; D gene: TRBD2; CDR3 DNA: TGCGCCAGCAGCCATAGCGGGGGCGAGTACGAGCAGTACTTC; CDR3 protein: CASSHSGGEYEQYF
clone size: NA; CDR3 length: 15; V gene: TRBV19; J gene: TRBJ1-4; D gene: TRBD1; CDR3 DNA: TGTGCCAGTAGTATACGAACAGGGGAGGCTGAAAAACTGTTTTTT; CDR3 protein: CASSIRTGEAEKLFF
clone size: many; CDR3 length: 14; V gene: TRBV29-1; J gene: TRBJ2-1; D gene: TRBD1; CDR3 DNA: TGCAGCGTTTTTAGGACAGGACACTACAATGAGCAGTTCTTC; CDR3 protein: CSVFRTGHYNEQFF
clone size: few; CDR3 length: 13; V gene: TRBV7-9; J gene: TRBJ1-1; D gene: NA; CDR3 DNA: TGTGCCAGCAGAGTACAGGGCCAAACTGAAGCTTTCTTT; CDR3 protein: CASRVQGQTEAFF
clone size: NA; CDR3 length: 13; V gene: TRBV2; J gene: TRBJ2-1; D gene: TRBD2; CDR3 DNA: TGTGCCGGGCTAGCGGGGGGTCGCGGTGAGCAGTTCTTC; CDR3 protein: CAGLAGGRGEQFF
clone size: few; CDR3 length: 15; V gene: TRBV15; J gene: TRBJ2-7; D gene: TRBD1; CDR3 DNA: TGTGCCACCAGCAGAGATCCCGGACAGGGCTACGAGCAGTACTTC; CDR3 protein: CATSRDPGQGYEQYF
clone size: NA; CDR3 length: 15; V gene: TRBV7-2; J gene: TRBJ2-1; D gene: NA; CDR3 DNA: TGTGCCAGCAGCTTCCGCATCAGCTCCTACAATGAGCAGTTCTTC; CDR3 protein: CASSFRISSYNEQFF
clone size: many; CDR3 length: 15; V gene: TRBV6-2/TRBV6-3; J gene: TRBJ2-6; D gene: NA; CDR3 DNA: TGTGCCAGCAGTTTTAGACACTCTGGGGCCAACGTCCTGACTTTC; CDR3 protein: CASSFRHSGANVLTF
clone size: few; CDR3 length: 13; V gene: TRBV25-1; J gene: TRBJ2-7; D gene: NA; CDR3 DNA: TGTGCCAGCAGTGAAATTCGGCACTACGAGCAGTACTTC; CDR3 protein: CASSEIRHYEQYF
clone size: NA; CDR3 length: 15; V gene: TRBV5-5; J gene: TRBJ1-6; D gene: TRBD1; CDR3 DNA: TGTGCCAGCAGCCCCGGGACAGGAGAGAATTCACCCCTCCACTTT; CDR3 protein: CASSPGTGENSPLHF
clone size: many; CDR3 length: 18; V gene: TRBV7-6; J gene: TRBJ1-1; D gene: NA; CDR3 DNA: TGTGCCAGCAGCTTAGGGAACCTCGGGGCAGGGGAAGGAACTGAAGCTTTCTTT; CDR3 protein: CASSLGNLGAGEGTEAFF
clone size: NA; CDR3 length: 12; V gene: TRBV30; J gene: TRBJ2-5; D gene: NA; CDR3 DNA: TGTGCCTGGAGTGTTATTCAAGAGACCCAGTACTTC; CDR3 protein: CAWSVIQETQYF
clone size: NA; CDR3 length: 15; V gene: TRBV29-1; J gene: TRBJ2-5; D gene: TRBD2; CDR3 DNA: TGCAGCGTCTTCACACTAGCGGGGGCACAAGAGACCCAGTACTTC; CDR3 protein: CSVFTLAGAQETQYF
clone size: few; CDR3 length: 14; V gene: TRBV5-8; J gene: TRBJ1-2; D gene: TRBD1; CDR3 DNA: TGTGCCAGCAGCCCGTTCAGGGGGTCCTATGGCTACACCTTC; CDR3 protein: CASSPFRGSYGYTF
clone size: few; CDR3 length: 13; V gene: TRBV18; J gene: TRBJ2-1; D gene: NA; CDR3 DNA: TGTGCCAGCACCCGGGAACTTAACAATGAGCAGTTCTTC; CDR3 protein: CASTRELNNEQFF
clone size: few; CDR3 length: 14; V gene: TRBV6-5; J gene: TRBJ1-4; D gene: NA; CDR3 DNA: TGTGCCAGCAGTTCAACCGACGGGGGTGAAAAACTGTTTTTT; CDR3 protein: CASSSTDGGEKLFF
clone size: NA; CDR3 length: 13; V gene: TRBV5-1; J gene: TRBJ2-1; D gene: TRBD2; CDR3 DNA: TGCGCCAGCAGGGATACTAGCGGGGGGTCTCAGCTCTTC; CDR3 protein: CASRDTSGGSQLF